The 11 T cell receptor beta chains below all came from one sample that was sequenced in a study of shared clonotypes between healthy human individuals. Profiled with immunoSEQ multiplex PCR; TCRdb holds only in-frame clones, not every one. The sample shows over a million clones, about 77% of them seen only once. The source material was memory CD4+ T cells sorted from blood. Subset indicated: CD45RA-negative fraction. Source of these receptors: a man between 18 and 35 years old in good health.

The V and J genes are TRBV5-1 and TRBJ2-3, with D uncertain. The CDR3 runs 15 residues. Trimming took 4 bases from V and 2 from J, leaving 14 bases between them. The germline V gene has CDR1 SGHRS and CDR2 YFSETQ. The CDR3 coding sequence is TGCGCCAGCAGCCTTGAAGGGATTTCCACAGATACGCAGTATTTT. Translating gives CASSLEGISTDTQYF. The variable domain in full, with the rest retrieved from reference TRBV5-1 and TRBJ2-3, is KAGVTQTPRYLIKTRGQQVTLSCSPISGHRSVSWYQQTPGQGLQFLFEYFSETQRNKGNFPGRFSGRQFSNSRSEMNVSTLELGDSALYLCASSLEGISTDTQYFGPGTRLTVL.

The CDR3 nucleotides are TGCAGCGTTGATTCTGGGGGAAGCAATCAGCCCCAGCATTTT. Translation: CSVDSGGSNQPQHF. The chain employs TRBV29-1 and TRBJ1-5; D perhaps matches TRBD1 (5 bases). The CDR3 consists of 14 residues. CDR1 SQVTM and CDR2 ANQGSEA come from the germline V gene. V lost 3 bases and J lost 1, with 10 bases in between.

Details on this clone: Other DNA sequences in this specimen translate into the identical CDR3. The chain carries TRBV7-8 and TRBJ2-1, with 11 bases that match TRBD2. Germline CDR1 is SGHVS and CDR2 is FQNEAQ. J gave up 3 bases and V 4 bases, and 2 bases lay outside the gene matches. CDR3 size: 15 residues. In DNA form, the CDR3 reads TGTGCCAGCAGCTCCGGGACTAGCGGCTACAATGAGCAGTTCTTC. Translation: CASSSGTSGYNEQFF.

This clone was observed a single time. Other DNA sequences from this sample encode an identical CDR3 as well. V is TRBV4-1 and J is TRBJ1-5; the D is unclear. Germline CDR1 is MGHRA and CDR2 is YSYEKL. V shed 0 bases and J shed 2 bases, with 11 bases lying between them. The CDR3 loop spans 16 amino acids. CDR3 in DNA: TGCGCCAGCAGCCAAGAGCCCGGCGGGGGCAATCAGCCCCAGCATTTT. Translation gives CASSQEPGGGNQPQHF.

This clone was counted ten times or more. In the same sample, other DNA sequences code for this CDR3. This rearrangement joins TRBV10-2 to TRBJ1-1; D perhaps matches TRBD1 (5 bases). Looked up from germline, CDR1 is WSHSY and CDR2 is SAAADI. The CDR3 is made up of 13 amino acids. Trimming cost V 9 bases and J 0 bases, with 11 bases left between them. The CDR3 DNA reads TGCGCCAGTAAGTCAGGGATGAACACTGAAGCTTTCTTT. Its protein product is CASKSGMNTEAFF.

The rearrangement joins TRBV7-3 to TRBJ2-7; D might be TRBD2 (6 bases). With 5 bases removed from V and 3 bases from J, the gap between germline ends came to 11 bases. Per the germline V gene, CDR1 is SGHTA and CDR2 is FQGTGA. This CDR3 is built from 13 residues. Here the CDR3 DNA reads TGTGCCAGCAGCGTGGGAGGAGGCTACGAGCAGTACTTC. Protein product: CASSVGGGYEQYF.

The chain carries TRBV5-4 and TRBJ2-2; D unresolved. The CDR3 is 16 amino acids. Trimming removed 0 bases at V and 1 base at J, with 10 bases between. CDR1 is SGHNT, CDR2 YYREEE, per germline (reference sequence). The CDR3 nucleotides read TGTGCCAGCAGCTTGGCCTGGACCCAGAACACCGGGGAGCTGTTTTTT. It yields the protein CASSLAWTQNTGELFF.

The genes are TRBV19 and TRBJ2-2, with TRBD2 as a possible D gene (5 bases). Trimming left V 5 bases short and J 5 bases short, with 15 bases between. Germline-derived CDR1 and CDR2 are LNHDA and SQIVND (reference sequence). The CDR3 has 15 residues. Here the CDR3 DNA reads TGTGCCAGTAGTGGGTCTAGCTTTGTTACCGGGGAGCTGTTTTTT. Its protein product is CASSGSSFVTGELFF.

The rearrangement joins TRBV11-2 to TRBJ2-1, with a tentative D call TRBD2 (5 bases). Looked up from germline, CDR1 is SGHAT and CDR2 is FQNNGV. The CDR3 is 13 amino acids. V dropped 2 bases and J dropped 3 bases, with 5 bases sitting between them. Here the CDR3 reads CASSLRGYNEQFF. CDR3 nucleotides: TGTGCCAGCAGCTTACGGGGCTACAATGAGCAGTTCTTC.

The chain combines TRBV28 with TRBJ2-3; tentatively, D is TRBD2 (5 bases). The germline V gene encodes CDR1 MDHEN and CDR2 SYDVKM. V was trimmed by 6 bases and J by 0 bases, leaving 16 bases between them. CDR3 length: 16 amino acids. CDR3 in DNA: TGTGCCAGCAGCAGCGGACGGATCTACAGCACAGATACGCAGTATTTT. Its translation: CASSSGRIYSTDTQYF.

This chain connects TRBV5-6 to TRBJ2-5; 10 bases are a match to TRBD2. The CDR3 loop spans 17 amino acids. Looked up from germline, CDR1 is SGHDT and CDR2 is YYEEEE. Losses at the gene ends were 0 bases for V and 2 bases for J; bases not matched to a gene: 7. This chain's CDR3 is CASSLDVSSGGQETQYF. CDR3 in DNA: TGTGCCAGCAGCTTGGATGTTTCTAGCGGGGGACAAGAGACCCAGTACTTC.